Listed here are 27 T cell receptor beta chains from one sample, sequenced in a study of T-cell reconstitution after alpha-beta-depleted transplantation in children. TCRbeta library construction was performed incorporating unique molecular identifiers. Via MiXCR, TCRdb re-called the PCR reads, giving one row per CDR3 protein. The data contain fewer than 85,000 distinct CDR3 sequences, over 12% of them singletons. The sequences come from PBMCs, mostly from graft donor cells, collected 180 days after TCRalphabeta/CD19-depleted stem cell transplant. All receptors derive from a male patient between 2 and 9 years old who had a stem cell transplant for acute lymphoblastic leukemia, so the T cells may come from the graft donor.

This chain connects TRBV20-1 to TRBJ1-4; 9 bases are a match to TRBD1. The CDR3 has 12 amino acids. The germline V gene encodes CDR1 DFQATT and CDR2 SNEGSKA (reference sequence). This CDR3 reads CSGGQGREKLFF. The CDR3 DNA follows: TGCAGCGGGGGACAGGGAAGGGAAAAACTGTTTTTT.

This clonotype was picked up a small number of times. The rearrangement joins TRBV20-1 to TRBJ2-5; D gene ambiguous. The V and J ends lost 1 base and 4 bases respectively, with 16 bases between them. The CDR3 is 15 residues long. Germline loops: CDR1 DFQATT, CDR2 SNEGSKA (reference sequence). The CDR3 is CSARVENRQPETQYF. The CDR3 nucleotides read TGCAGTGCTAGAGTGGAGAATAGGCAACCAGAGACCCAGTACTTC.

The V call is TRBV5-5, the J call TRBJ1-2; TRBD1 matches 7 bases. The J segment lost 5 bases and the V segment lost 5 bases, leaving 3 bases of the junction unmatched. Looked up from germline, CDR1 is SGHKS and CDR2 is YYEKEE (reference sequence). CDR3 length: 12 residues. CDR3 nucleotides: TGTGCCAGCAGAGGACAGGTTTATGGCTACACCTTC. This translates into CASRGQVYGYTF.

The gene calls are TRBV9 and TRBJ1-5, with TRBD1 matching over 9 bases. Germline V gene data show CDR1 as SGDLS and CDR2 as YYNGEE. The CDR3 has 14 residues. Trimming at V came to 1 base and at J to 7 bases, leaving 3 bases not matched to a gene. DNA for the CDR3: TGTGCCAGCAGCGTAAGAGACAGGGGGCAGCCCCAGCATTTT. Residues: CASSVRDRGQPQHF.

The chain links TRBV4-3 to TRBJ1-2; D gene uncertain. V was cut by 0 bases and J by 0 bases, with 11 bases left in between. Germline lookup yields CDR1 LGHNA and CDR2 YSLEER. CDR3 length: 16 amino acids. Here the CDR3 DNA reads TGCGCCAGCAGCCAAGATGGACCGAATCCTAACTATGGCTACACCTTC. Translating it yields CASSQDGPNPNYGYTF.

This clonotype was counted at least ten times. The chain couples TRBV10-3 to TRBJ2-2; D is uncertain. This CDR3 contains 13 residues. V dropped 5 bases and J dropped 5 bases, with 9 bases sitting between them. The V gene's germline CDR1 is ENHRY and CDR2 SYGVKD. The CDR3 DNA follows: TGTGCCATCAGTTACTTCCCGACCGGGGAGCTGTTTTTT. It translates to CAISYFPTGELFF.

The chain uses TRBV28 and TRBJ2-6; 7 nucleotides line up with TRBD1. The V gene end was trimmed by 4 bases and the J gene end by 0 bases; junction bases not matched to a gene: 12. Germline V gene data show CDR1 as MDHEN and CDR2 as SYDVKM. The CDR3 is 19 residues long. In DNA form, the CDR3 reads TGTGCCAGCAGTTCCATCCCGGACAGGAACCCCTCTGGGGCCAACGTCCTGACTTTC. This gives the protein CASSSIPDRNPSGANVLTF.

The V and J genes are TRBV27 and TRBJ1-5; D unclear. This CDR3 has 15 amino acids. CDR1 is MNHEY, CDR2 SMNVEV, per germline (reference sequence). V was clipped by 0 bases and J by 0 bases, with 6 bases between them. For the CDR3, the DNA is TGTGCCAGCAGTTTATCTTCCTATAGCAATCAGCCCCAGCATTTT. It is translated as CASSLSSYSNQPQHF.

The DNA for the CDR3 is TGTGCCAGCAGCTTGGGGGACAGGGTTTTCACAGATACGCAGTATTTT. This codes for CASSLGDRVFTDTQYF. J is TRBJ2-3 and V is TRBV7-2; the match to TRBD1 covers 9 bases. Germline loops: CDR1 SGHTA, CDR2 FQGNSA. The CDR3 has 16 residues. With V trimmed by 3 bases and J by 2 bases, 6 bases remained unmatched.

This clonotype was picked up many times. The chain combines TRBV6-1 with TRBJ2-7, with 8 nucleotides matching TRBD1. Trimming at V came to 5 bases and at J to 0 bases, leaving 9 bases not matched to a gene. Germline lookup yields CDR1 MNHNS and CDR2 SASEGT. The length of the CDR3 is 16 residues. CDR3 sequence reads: CASSKQGVLSSYEQYF. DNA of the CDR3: TGTGCCAGCAGTAAACAGGGGGTCCTGAGCTCCTACGAGCAGTACTTC.

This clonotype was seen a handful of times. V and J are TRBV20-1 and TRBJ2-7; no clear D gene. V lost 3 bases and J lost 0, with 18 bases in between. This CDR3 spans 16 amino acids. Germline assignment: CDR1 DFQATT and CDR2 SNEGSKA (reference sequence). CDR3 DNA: TGCAGTGCTAGTAGCCACCCGACGGTTAGCTCCTACGAGCAGTACTTC. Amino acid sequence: CSASSHPTVSSYEQYF.

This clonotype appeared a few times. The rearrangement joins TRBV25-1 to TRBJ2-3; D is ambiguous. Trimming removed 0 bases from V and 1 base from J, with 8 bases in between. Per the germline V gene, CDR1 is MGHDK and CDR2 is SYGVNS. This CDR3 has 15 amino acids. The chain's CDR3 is CASSEYRIGTDTQYF. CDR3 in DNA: TGTGCCAGCAGTGAATATAGGATAGGCACAGATACGCAGTATTTT.

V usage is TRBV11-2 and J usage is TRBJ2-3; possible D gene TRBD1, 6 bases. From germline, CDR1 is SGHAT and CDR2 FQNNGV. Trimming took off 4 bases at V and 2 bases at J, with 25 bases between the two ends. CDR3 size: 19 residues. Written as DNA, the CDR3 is TGTGCCAGCAGCTCAGACAGGTTCCTACGCATTCCAACCACAGATACGCAGTATTTT. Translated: CASSSDRFLRIPTTDTQYF.

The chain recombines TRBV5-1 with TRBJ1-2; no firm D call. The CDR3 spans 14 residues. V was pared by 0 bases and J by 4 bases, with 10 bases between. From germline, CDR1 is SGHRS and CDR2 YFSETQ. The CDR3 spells CASSLEGTPYGYTF. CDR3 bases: TGCGCCAGCAGCTTGGAAGGCACGCCCTATGGCTACACCTTC.

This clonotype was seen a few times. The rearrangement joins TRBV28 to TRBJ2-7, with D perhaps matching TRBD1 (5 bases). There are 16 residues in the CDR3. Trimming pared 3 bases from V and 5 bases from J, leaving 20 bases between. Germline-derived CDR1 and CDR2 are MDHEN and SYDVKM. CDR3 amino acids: CASSFLGQTKGDEQYF. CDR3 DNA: TGTGCCAGCAGTTTCCTCGGACAAACGAAAGGCGACGAGCAGTACTTC.

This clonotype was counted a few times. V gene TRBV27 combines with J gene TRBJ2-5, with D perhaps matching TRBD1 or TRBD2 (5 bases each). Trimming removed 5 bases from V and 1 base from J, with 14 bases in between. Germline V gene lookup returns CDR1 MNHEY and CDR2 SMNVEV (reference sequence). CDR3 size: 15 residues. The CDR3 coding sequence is TGTGCCAGCAGTGCCCGTCTCGGGGCCCAAGAGACCCAGTACTTC. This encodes CASSARLGAQETQYF.

CDR3: CASSPSKFAEAFF. The CDR3 DNA sequence: TGTGCCAGCAGTCCCTCTAAGTTCGCTGAAGCTTTCTTT. The chain employs TRBV27 and TRBJ1-1; no reliable D call. The CDR3 spans 13 residues. Germline-derived CDR1 and CDR2 are MNHEY and SMNVEV (reference sequence). Trimming took 5 bases from V and 6 from J, leaving 13 bases between them.

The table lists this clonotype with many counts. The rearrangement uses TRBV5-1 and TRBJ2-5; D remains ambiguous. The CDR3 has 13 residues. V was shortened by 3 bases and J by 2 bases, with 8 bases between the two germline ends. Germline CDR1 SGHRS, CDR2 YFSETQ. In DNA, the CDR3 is TGCGCCAGCAGCTCCAATACGCAAGAGACCCAGTACTTC. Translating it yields CASSSNTQETQYF.

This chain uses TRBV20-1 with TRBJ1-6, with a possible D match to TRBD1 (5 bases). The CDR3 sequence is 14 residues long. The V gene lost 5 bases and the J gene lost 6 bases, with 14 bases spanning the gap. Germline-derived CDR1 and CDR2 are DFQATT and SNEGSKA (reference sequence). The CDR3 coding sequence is TGCAGTGCTTCCCGGGGGTTTCTTAATTCACCCCTCCACTTT. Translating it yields CSASRGFLNSPLHF.

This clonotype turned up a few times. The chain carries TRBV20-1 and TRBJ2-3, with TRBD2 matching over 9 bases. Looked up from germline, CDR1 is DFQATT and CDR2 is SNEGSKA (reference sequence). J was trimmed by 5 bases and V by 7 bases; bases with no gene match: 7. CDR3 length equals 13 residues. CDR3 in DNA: TGCAGTGAAGAGCGGGAGGTCAGAGATACGCAGTATTTT. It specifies CSEEREVRDTQYF.

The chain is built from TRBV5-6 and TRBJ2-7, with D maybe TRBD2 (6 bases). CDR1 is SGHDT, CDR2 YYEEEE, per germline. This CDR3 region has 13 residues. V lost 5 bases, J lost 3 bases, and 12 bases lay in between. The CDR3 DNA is TGTGCCAGCAGGCTGGGCGGGATCTACGAGCAGTACTTC. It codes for CASRLGGIYEQYF.

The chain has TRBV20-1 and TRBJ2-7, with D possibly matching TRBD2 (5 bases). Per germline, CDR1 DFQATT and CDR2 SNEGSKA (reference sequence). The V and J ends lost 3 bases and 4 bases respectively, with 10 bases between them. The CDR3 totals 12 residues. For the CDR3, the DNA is TGCAGTGCTAGCCGCGGGTCGTACGAGCAGTACTTC. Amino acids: CSASRGSYEQYF.

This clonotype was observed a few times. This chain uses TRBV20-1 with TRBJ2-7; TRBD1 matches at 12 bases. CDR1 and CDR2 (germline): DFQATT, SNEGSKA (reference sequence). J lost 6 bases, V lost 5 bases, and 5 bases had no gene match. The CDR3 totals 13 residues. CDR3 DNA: TGCAGTGCTGGCCGGGACAGGGGGCGCGAGCAGTACTTC. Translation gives CSAGRDRGREQYF.

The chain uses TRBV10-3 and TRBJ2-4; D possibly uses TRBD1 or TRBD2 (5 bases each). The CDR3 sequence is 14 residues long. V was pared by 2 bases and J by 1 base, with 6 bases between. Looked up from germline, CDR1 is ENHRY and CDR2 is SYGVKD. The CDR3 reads CAISEEGAKNIQYF. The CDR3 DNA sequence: TGTGCCATCAGTGAGGAGGGGGCCAAAAACATTCAGTACTTC.

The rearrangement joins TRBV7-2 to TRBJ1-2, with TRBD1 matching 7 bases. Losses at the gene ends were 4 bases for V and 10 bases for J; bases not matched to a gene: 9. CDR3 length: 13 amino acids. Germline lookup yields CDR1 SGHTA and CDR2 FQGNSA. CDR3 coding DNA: TGTGCCAGCAGCTATTTGGACAGGACCTTCTACACCTTC. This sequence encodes CASSYLDRTFYTF. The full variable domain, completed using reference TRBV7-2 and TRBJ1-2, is GAGVSQSPSNKVTEKGKDVELRCDPISGHTALYWYRQSLGQGLEFLIYFQGNSAPDKSGLPSDRFSAERTGGSVSTLTIQRTQQEDSAVYLCASSYLDRTFYTFGSGTRLTVV.

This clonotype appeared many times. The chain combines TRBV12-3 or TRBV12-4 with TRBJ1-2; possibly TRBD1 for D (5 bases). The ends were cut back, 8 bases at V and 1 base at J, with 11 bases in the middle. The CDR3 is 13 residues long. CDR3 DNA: TGTGCCAGCGGTACAGGCATTAACTATGGCTACACCTTC. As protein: CASGTGINYGYTF.

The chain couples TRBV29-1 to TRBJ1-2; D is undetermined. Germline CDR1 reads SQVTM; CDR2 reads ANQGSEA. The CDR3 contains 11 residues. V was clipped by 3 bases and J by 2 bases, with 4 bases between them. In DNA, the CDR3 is TGCAGCGTTGACAAGAACTATGGCTACACCTTC. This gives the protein CSVDKNYGYTF.